The 5 T cell receptor beta chains presented below share a single source sample, sequenced in a study of beta chain features in type 1 diabetes. The sequenced template was cDNA made from the entire isolated RNA. Assay: immunoSEQ multiplex PCR; the TCRdb copy retains only in-frame clones and omits some. Here the sample spans 130,000 to 150,000 clones, roughly 10% being singletons. Sequenced: naive CD4+ T cells from blood. All receptors derive from a man aged 18 to 35 in good health.

The gene calls are TRBV5-1 and TRBJ1-1; 9 nucleotides match TRBD1. This CDR3 has 18 residues. Germline V gene sequence: CDR1 SGHRS, CDR2 YFSETQ. With 4 bases clipped from V and 5 bases from J, the junction kept 18 bases outside the gene matches. This CDR3 is CASSPRDRELSGMTEAFF. CDR3 sequence (DNA): TGCGCCAGCAGCCCCCGGGACAGGGAATTGAGTGGTATGACTGAAGCTTTCTTT.

The chain has TRBV4-3 and TRBJ2-5; 12 bases are shared with TRBD1. Per germline, CDR1 LGHNA and CDR2 YSLEER. Unmatched junction bases numbered 8, after V lost 3 bases and J lost 9 bases. The CDR3 has 15 residues. The chain's CDR3 is CASSQAGQGAAAQYF. The CDR3 bases are TGCGCCAGCAGCCAGGCGGGACAGGGGGCAGCGGCCCAGTACTTC.

The chain is built from TRBV2 and TRBJ2-1, with 10 bases that match TRBD2. The ends lost 3 bases at V and 7 bases at J; junction bases unmatched: 6. The CDR3 has 15 residues. Germline V gene data show CDR1 as SNHLY and CDR2 as FYNNEI. The CDR3 coding sequence is TGTGCCAGCAGTGATCGAGCGGGGGGGCAAAATGAGCAGTTCTTC. As protein: CASSDRAGGQNEQFF.

The rearrangement uses TRBV9 and TRBJ2-2, with TRBD2 matching 12 bases. The CDR3 sequence is 17 residues long. J lost 1 base, V lost 4 bases, and 5 bases had no gene match. Germline loops: CDR1 SGDLS, CDR2 YYNGEE. This CDR3 reads CASSLGLAGRNTGELFF. DNA of the CDR3: TGTGCCAGCAGCTTAGGACTAGCGGGGAGGAACACCGGGGAGCTGTTTTTT.

This clone was observed many times. V gene TRBV30 combines with J gene TRBJ2-7; possible D gene TRBD1, 6 bases. V dropped 3 bases and J dropped 2 bases, with 8 bases sitting between them. The CDR3 spans 12 residues. Germline-derived CDR1 and CDR2 are GTSNPN and SVGIG (reference sequence). The chain's CDR3 is CAWSGTPYEQYF. CDR3 in DNA: TGTGCCTGGAGCGGGACACCCTACGAGCAGTACTTC.